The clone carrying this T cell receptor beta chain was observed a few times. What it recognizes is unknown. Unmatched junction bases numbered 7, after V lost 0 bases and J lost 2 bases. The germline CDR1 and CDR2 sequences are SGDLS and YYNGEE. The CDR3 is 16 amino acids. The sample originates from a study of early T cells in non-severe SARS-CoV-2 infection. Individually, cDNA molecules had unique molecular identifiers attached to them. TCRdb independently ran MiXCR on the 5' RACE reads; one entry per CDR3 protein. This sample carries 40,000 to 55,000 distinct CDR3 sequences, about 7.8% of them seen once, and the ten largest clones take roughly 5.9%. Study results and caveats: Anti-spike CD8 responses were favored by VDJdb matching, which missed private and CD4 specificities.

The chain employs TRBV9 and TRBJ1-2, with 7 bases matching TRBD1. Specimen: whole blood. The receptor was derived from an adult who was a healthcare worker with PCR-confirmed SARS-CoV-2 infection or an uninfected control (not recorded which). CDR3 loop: CASSVEDRDLNYGYTF. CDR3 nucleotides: TGTGCCAGCAGCGTAGAAGACAGGGATCTCAACTATGGCTACACCTTC.